These T cell receptor beta chains were read from a single sample in a study of long-term antiretroviral therapy in people with HIV. Sequencing used immunoSEQ multiplex PCR; TCRdb keeps in-frame clones, though not all of them. The table records around 15,000 clones, approximately 94% of them present only once. Sequencing used unsorted PBMCs, obtained about 6 years after starting antiretroviral therapy. The receptor source for this set is a woman aged 45 to 65 with HIV. Each CDR3 is given with its conserved first and last residue. Each record gives: J gene, D gene, clone size, V gene, CDR3 DNA, CDR3 protein. The D gene is left open where the match is weak. Where a row states a size, it is once, few, many or the class of an expanded clone; other rows omit it.

J gene: TRBJ2-5; D gene: TRBD2; clone size: -; V gene: TRBV28; CDR3 DNA: TGTGCCAGCAGTTATTCGGGAGGGATGCAAGAGACCCAGTACTTC; CDR3 protein: CASSYSGGMQETQYF
J gene: TRBJ1-1; D gene: -; clone size: -; V gene: TRBV5-1; CDR3 DNA: TGCGCCAGCAGCCCACTGACGTGGGCCTTGAGCACTGAAGCTTTCTTT; CDR3 protein: CASSPLTWALSTEAFF
J gene: TRBJ2-1; D gene: TRBD1; clone size: -; V gene: TRBV6-5; CDR3 DNA: TGTGCCAGCACAGAGACAGGGACGTCCTACAATGAGCAGTTCTTC; CDR3 protein: CASTETGTSYNEQFF
J gene: TRBJ2-1; D gene: TRBD1; clone size: -; V gene: TRBV11-2; CDR3 DNA: TGTGCCAGCAGCTTATACCTGGGGACAGGGTCCTACAATGAGCAGTTCTTC; CDR3 protein: CASSLYLGTGSYNEQFF
J gene: TRBJ1-1; D gene: -; clone size: -; V gene: TRBV20-1; CDR3 DNA: TGCAGTGCTAGAGTGGGGGCTGGGGCTTTCTTT; CDR3 protein: CSARVGAGAFF
J gene: TRBJ2-1; D gene: -; clone size: -; V gene: TRBV6-1; CDR3 DNA: TGTGCCAGCAGTGAAGATCAGTACGTCAATGAGCAGTTCTTC; CDR3 protein: CASSEDQYVNEQFF
J gene: TRBJ2-1; D gene: TRBD2; clone size: -; V gene: TRBV2; CDR3 DNA: TGTGCCACCGCGACTAGCGGGATCTACAATGAGCAGTTCTTC; CDR3 protein: CATATSGIYNEQFF
J gene: TRBJ2-2; D gene: -; clone size: once; V gene: TRBV29-1; CDR3 DNA: TGCAGCGTCAAAGATCTTACCGGGGAGCTGTTTTTT; CDR3 protein: CSVKDLTGELFF
J gene: TRBJ1-5; D gene: -; clone size: -; V gene: TRBV4-1; CDR3 DNA: TGCGCCAGCAGCCAAGCCCCGGACCGACGACCCCAGCATTTT; CDR3 protein: CASSQAPDRRPQHF
J gene: TRBJ2-4; D gene: TRBD2; clone size: -; V gene: TRBV5-6; CDR3 DNA: TGTGCCAGCACCTCCCCAGCGGGAGCCGGCAAAAACATTCAGTACTTC; CDR3 protein: CASTSPAGAGKNIQYF
J gene: TRBJ1-1; D gene: TRBD1; clone size: -; V gene: TRBV11-1; CDR3 DNA: TGTGCCAGCAGCTTACCGGCCGGGACAGGGACGAACACTGAAGCTTTCTTT; CDR3 protein: CASSLPAGTGTNTEAFF
J gene: TRBJ2-2; D gene: -; clone size: once; V gene: TRBV7-6; CDR3 DNA: TGTGCCAGCAGCTTAGCGACTAGGGGCGGGGAGCTGTTTTTT; CDR3 protein: CASSLATRGGELFF